The rows below give T cell receptor beta chains drawn from one sample of a study of CD8 T cells in ankylosing spondylitis. TCRdb analysed the 5' RACE reads with MiXCR anew, one entry per CDR3 protein. The sample records a few hundred thousand distinct CDR3 sequences, approximately 16% being singletons. The sequenced material came from blood, either unsorted or a sorted T cell fraction (not recorded which). These TCRs come from a male donor with ankylosing spondylitis. The CDR3 runs from the conserved cysteine through the conserved F or W. The D gene is left open where the match is weak. Clone size is not always given. Where it is, it says once, few, many or a class for expanded clones.

V gene: TRBV12-3/TRBV12-4; J gene: TRBJ2-5; CDR3 length: 17; D gene: TRBD2; clone size: .; CDR3 protein: CASREGTSGASGETQYF; CDR3 DNA: TGTGCCAGCAGAGAAGGGACTAGCGGGGCCTCAGGGGAGACCCAGTACTTC
V gene: TRBV11-1; J gene: TRBJ2-5; CDR3 length: 18; D gene: .; clone size: .; CDR3 protein: CASSLRTGLAVIQETQYF; CDR3 DNA: TGTGCCAGCAGCTTAAGGACAGGGCTAGCGGTGATCCAAGAGACCCAGTACTTC
V gene: TRBV29-1; J gene: TRBJ2-1; CDR3 length: 18; D gene: TRBD1; clone size: .; CDR3 protein: CSVNQSPGTGSVYNEQFF; CDR3 DNA: TGCAGCGTTAACCAAAGTCCCGGGACAGGGTCCGTCTACAATGAGCAGTTCTTC
V gene: TRBV9; J gene: TRBJ2-3; CDR3 length: 17; D gene: TRBD2; clone size: few; CDR3 protein: CASSDKRTSGTTDTQYF; CDR3 DNA: TGTGCCAGCAGCGATAAGAGGACTAGCGGGACCACAGATACGCAGTATTTT
V gene: TRBV20-1; J gene: TRBJ1-6; CDR3 length: 15; D gene: .; clone size: few; CDR3 protein: CSARDRSGMNSPLHF; CDR3 DNA: TGCAGTGCTAGAGATCGTTCAGGGATGAATTCACCCCTCCACTTT
V gene: TRBV19; J gene: TRBJ1-5; CDR3 length: 14; D gene: .; clone size: .; CDR3 protein: CASSWAGSNQPQHF; CDR3 DNA: TGTGCCAGTAGTTGGGCGGGGAGCAATCAGCCCCAGCATTTT
V gene: TRBV7-9; J gene: TRBJ2-6; CDR3 length: 17; D gene: .; clone size: .; CDR3 protein: CASSLVFGDSGANVLTF; CDR3 DNA: TGTGCCAGCAGCTTAGTATTCGGGGACTCTGGGGCCAACGTCCTGACTTTC
V gene: TRBV2; J gene: TRBJ2-7; CDR3 length: 15; D gene: TRBD1; clone size: .; CDR3 protein: CASRPGQGASYEQYF; CDR3 DNA: TGTGCCAGCAGACCGGGACAGGGGGCTTCCTACGAGCAGTACTTC
V gene: TRBV29-1; J gene: TRBJ2-5; CDR3 length: 15; D gene: .; clone size: many; CDR3 protein: CSVGAGTSYQETQYF; CDR3 DNA: TGCAGCGTTGGGGCCGGGACCTCGTACCAAGAGACCCAGTACTTC
V gene: TRBV7-2; J gene: TRBJ2-7; CDR3 length: 13; D gene: .; clone size: .; CDR3 protein: CASSWGVDYEQYF; CDR3 DNA: TGTGCCAGCAGCTGGGGAGTAGACTACGAGCAGTACTTC
V gene: TRBV27; J gene: TRBJ2-3; CDR3 length: 15; D gene: .; clone size: few; CDR3 protein: CASSLIGGRTDTQYF; CDR3 DNA: TGTGCCAGCAGTCTTATAGGGGGGCGGACAGATACGCAGTATTTT
V gene: TRBV27; J gene: TRBJ2-1; CDR3 length: 17; D gene: TRBD2; clone size: few; CDR3 protein: CASSLLSSGGAYNEQFF; CDR3 DNA: TGTGCCAGCAGTTTACTCTCTAGCGGGGGGGCCTACAATGAGCAGTTCTTC
V gene: TRBV29-1; J gene: TRBJ2-1; CDR3 length: 12; D gene: TRBD2; clone size: .; CDR3 protein: CSVAGEGGEQFF; CDR3 DNA: TGCAGCGTAGCGGGAGAAGGGGGTGAGCAGTTCTTC
V gene: TRBV11-3; J gene: TRBJ1-1; CDR3 length: 16; D gene: .; clone size: few; CDR3 protein: CASSPRAGKALPVAFF; CDR3 DNA: TGTGCCAGCAGCCCCCGGGCCGGGAAAGCCCTCCCCGTGGCTTTCTTT
V gene: TRBV7-8; J gene: TRBJ2-3; CDR3 length: 15; D gene: .; clone size: few; CDR3 protein: CASSLVASWPDTQYF; CDR3 DNA: TGTGCCAGCAGCTTAGTGGCCTCCTGGCCAGATACGCAGTATTTT
V gene: TRBV20-1; J gene: TRBJ1-4; CDR3 length: 13; D gene: .; clone size: .; CDR3 protein: CSAIEGEDEKLFF; CDR3 DNA: TGCAGTGCTATCGAGGGGGAAGATGAAAAACTGTTTTTT